Sequencing of this TCR beta chain was carried out in a study of T cells in Graves' hyperthyroidism and ophthalmopathy. V gave up 1 base and J gave up 6 bases; unmatched junction bases: 11. CDR1 and CDR2 (germline): SGHAT, FQNNGV. The CDR3 contains 18 residues. Every diagnosis used clinical symptoms, serum thyroxine and TRAb, thyroid ultrasound and orbital computed tomography. Regions amplified from RNA transcripts were the TCR beta CDR3 regions. The HTBI primer set drove a first-round RT-PCR of the TCR CDR3. TCRdb itself ran the multiplex PCR reads through MiXCR, one entry per CDR3 protein. The repertoire consists of some 300,000 distinct CDR3 sequences, with about 13% occurring once and the leading ten covering less than 8%.

What was sequenced was blood. The TCR comes from a woman aged 40 to 55 with Graves' hyperthyroidism. This chain uses TRBV11-2 with TRBJ2-2; TRBD2 agrees at 10 bases. CDR3 protein: CASSLVLRISGRSGELFF. The CDR3 coding sequence is TGTGCCAGCAGCTTAGTTCTCCGAATTAGCGGGAGGTCCGGGGAGCTGTTTTTT.